This passage covers 6 T cell receptor beta chains from one sample sequenced in a study of low-dose radiotherapy and immunotherapy resistance in tumors. Time point specified: after trial treatment. Noted treatment: LDRT plus nivolumab, ipilimumab, low-dose cyclophosphamide and aspirin (RACIN trial). Alpha and beta chains were covered, as first-strand cDNA relied on TRAV- and TRBV-specific primers. TCRs were put through 20 PCR cycles of amplification with Phusion. A constant-region primer and the V-primer adapter served as the primer pair. MiXCR, applied by TCRdb to the reads, yields one record per CDR3 protein. Of about 39,000 distinct CDR3 sequences listed, more than 20% are singletons. The material sequenced was PBMCs, taken after low-dose radiotherapy plus immunotherapy. The receptors here all came from a female donor with ovarian cancer.

This clonotype was observed many times. The V gene is TRBV21-1, the J gene TRBJ2-5; the D call TRBD1 from the table was never checked on the DNA. TRBV21-1 is a recognized pseudogene. The CDR3 has 10 amino acids. CDR3 in DNA: TGTGCCAGCAGCATCGGACAGGGGCACTTC. This encodes CASSIGQGHF.

This clonotype was counted at least ten times. The rearrangement links TRBV2 to TRBJ2-3; 9 bases match TRBD1. Per the germline V gene, CDR1 is SNHLY and CDR2 is FYNNEI. V shed 8 bases, J shed 4 bases, and the junction held 4 bases outside the gene matches. The CDR3 runs to 13 residues. The CDR3 spells CASSGQGPDTQYF. The CDR3 DNA sequence: TGTGCCAGCTCGGGACAGGGCCCAGATACGCAGTATTTT.

A remark on this clonotype: It differs at one base from a far larger clone, so likely a read error. This sequence joins TRBV6-5 and TRBJ1-6, with 9 bases lining up with TRBD1. The CDR3 runs to 15 residues. Germline V gives CDR1 MNHEY, CDR2 SVGAGI. Trimming took 6 bases from V and 11 from J; bases not matched to a gene: 11. Written as DNA, the CDR3 is TGTGCCAGCAGCGATACAGGGGGCGCGAATCCACCCCTCCACTTT. It is translated as CASSDTGGANPPLHF.

This clonotype was detected many times. The rearrangement joins TRBV5-4 to TRBJ1-1; D is unresolved. V shed 0 bases and J shed 1 base, with 4 bases lying between them. The germline V gene encodes CDR1 SGHNT and CDR2 YYREEE (reference sequence). CDR3 size: 13 residues. The CDR3 bases are TGTGCCAGCAGCTTGGCAGGGAACACTGAAGCTTTCTTT. This gives the protein CASSLAGNTEAFF.

This clonotype showed up many times. This chain links TRBV19 with TRBJ1-3; D remains ambiguous. This CDR3 has 17 amino acids. Germline-derived CDR1 and CDR2 are LNHDA and SQIVND (reference sequence). The V and J ends lost 10 bases and 0 bases respectively, with 22 bases between them. CDR3 in amino acids: CATGLRSGPRSGNTIYF. The CDR3 DNA reads as TGTGCCACCGGCCTTCGGTCCGGGCCTCGCTCTGGAAACACCATATATTTT.

This clonotype was counted many times. J is TRBJ2-3 and V is TRBV18, with TRBD2 identical over 11 bases. Losses at the gene ends were 3 bases for V and 6 bases for J; bases not matched to a gene: 5. Germline CDR1 is KGHSH and CDR2 is LQKENI. The CDR3 consists of 15 residues. The CDR3 nucleotides are TGTGCCAGCTCACCCGGGACTAGCGGCGGGGATACGCAGTATTTT. Protein sequence: CASSPGTSGGDTQYF.